The sequence of this T cell receptor beta chain was determined in a study of blood T cells in healthy people across ages (dated by TCRdb to the mid-2010s). A note on the overall study: In model experiments, roughly one uniquely barcoded TCR beta cDNA molecule per two T cells was captured by template switching. Using deep sequencing normalized with unique cDNA molecular identifiers, the study measured how TCR beta repertoire diversity changes with age. The study analyzed two additional independent replicas of 1 million unique cDNA reads from the same blood draw for two donors, one aged 18 to 29 and one aged 80 or older. To avoid experimental bias, donors of different ages were spread randomly across the sequencing lanes. Donors were grouped into four age groups: young (average about 15 years), middle-aged (approximately 41), aged (about 60) and long-lived (about 82).

Library preparation used 5' RACE. Data came from an Illumina HiSeq 2500. A second roughly 6 to 11 cycle PCR used a sample-barcoded 5' primer and a J-beta primer mix. Each TCR beta cDNA molecule received a unique molecular identifier from a template-switch 5' adaptor carrying 12 random nucleotides. At least 3 million CDR3-containing paired-end reads were obtained from each sample. The Mint cDNA synthesis kit, primed by a TRBC-specific oligonucleotide, was used to synthesize first-strand cDNA from all RNA. Following uracil-DNA glycosylase treatment, a first 18-cycle PCR with universal primers M1SS and BC2_uni_R was performed on all cDNA. As for the original processing: For normalization, 1 million high-quality reads were randomly selected from each sample, with every read carrying a distinct molecular identifier. Reads sharing molecular identifiers were discarded rather than binned into consensus sequences. MiTCR, set to a Q25 quality threshold and the strictest error-elimination algorithm, was used for CDR3 identification, clonotype clustering and error correction. A nonparametric unseen species model using Euler transformation provided a lower-bound estimate of total TCR beta diversity. Using fastp trimming at Q25 and MiXCR clonotype assembly, TCRdb reanalyzed the public sequencing data and kept in-frame beta chains. For every CDR3 protein sequence, its rows merge into one entry that carries the most common genes and DNA. TCRdb's processing, not the authors', yielded these V and J calls. This sample is represented by hundreds of thousands of distinct CDR3 sequences; roughly 30% of them were singletons. About a sixth of the sample belongs to the ten largest clones.

Worth noting for this clonotype: Its antigen is currently not known. Within one base of it there is no much larger clone, and no base qualities were kept.

V is reduced by 0 bases and J by 5 bases, leaving a spacing of 6 bases between them. The CDR3 contains 13 residues, cysteine and phenylalanine counted. Just CDR3 DNA is preserved here, 39 bases in frame from base 1. The donors were roughly 38 Caucasian individuals from Russia, aged roughly 6 to 100 years, who were systemically healthy. Ten milliliters of peripheral blood were drawn from each donor into EDTA-treated Vacutainer tubes. Ficoll-Paque density-gradient centrifugation was used to isolate PBMCs, with at least 6.5 million per sample. Trizol reagent was used to extract total RNA from PBMCs, with at least 6 micrograms per sample. Naive CD45RAhigh/CD27high T cell percentages were measured by flow cytometry on a PBMC aliquot from every donor. Beyond this particular receptor, the publication reports: A strong correlation was found between observed TCR beta diversity and the percentage of naive T cells measured by flow cytometry. Because the CMV infection status of the donors was unknown, age-related changes in expanded clonotypes may potentially have been confounded. Bulk unsorted PBMC profiling prevented conclusive comparison of naive and antigen-experienced compartments. Compared with the aged group, more naive CD4+ T cells, fewer expanded clones and increased TCR diversity were shown by the long-lived group, suggesting age selection. Estimates of total diversity from one million sequenced T cells were regarded as lower bounds and underestimates. As age increased, observed TCR beta diversity per million T cells dropped in a roughly linear way, and a significant reduction was already evident by age 40.

This sequence originates from a woman of 80 years or more in good health. Recombination connected TRBV12-3 or TRBV12-4 to TRBJ2-3; there is no confident call for the D gene. Sequencing input: blood. The nucleotide sequence is given as TGTGCCAGCAGTTTAGCCGTCCTAGATACGCAGTATTTT. Translated, this is CASSLAVLDTQYF.